This T cell receptor beta chain was captured in a study of T-cell reconstitution after alpha-beta-depleted transplantation in children. Preparation of the TCRbeta library was carried out with unique molecular identifiers. TCRdb called the PCR reads again in MiXCR, with one record for every CDR3 protein. Of about 590,000 distinct CDR3 sequences in the sample, 10% to 15% were seen once. Germline values: CDR1 DFQATT, CDR2 SNEGSKA (reference sequence). The CDR3 has 15 amino acids. Study outcomes and limitations: Fresh T-cell production supplied most of the T-cell counts and diversity seen one year after transplant. Approximately two months post-transplant, alpha-beta T cells reportedly originated from several hundred expanded graft clones. Some patients owed their high day-60 TCRbeta diversity to surviving recipient T cells and thymic progenitors.

A note on this clonotype: What it binds is not known.

This chain connects TRBV20-1 to TRBJ2-1; no firm D call. The receptor comes from a male patient younger than 18 who had a stem cell transplant for acute myeloid leukemia, so the T cells may come from the graft donor. The sample was PBMCs, mostly from graft donor cells, taken 360 days after TCRalphabeta/CD19-depleted stem cell transplant. DNA of the CDR3: TGCAGCCCAAGTGCCCTCGGAGCGAACTACAATGAGCAGTTCTTC. Translation gives CSPSALGANYNEQFF.